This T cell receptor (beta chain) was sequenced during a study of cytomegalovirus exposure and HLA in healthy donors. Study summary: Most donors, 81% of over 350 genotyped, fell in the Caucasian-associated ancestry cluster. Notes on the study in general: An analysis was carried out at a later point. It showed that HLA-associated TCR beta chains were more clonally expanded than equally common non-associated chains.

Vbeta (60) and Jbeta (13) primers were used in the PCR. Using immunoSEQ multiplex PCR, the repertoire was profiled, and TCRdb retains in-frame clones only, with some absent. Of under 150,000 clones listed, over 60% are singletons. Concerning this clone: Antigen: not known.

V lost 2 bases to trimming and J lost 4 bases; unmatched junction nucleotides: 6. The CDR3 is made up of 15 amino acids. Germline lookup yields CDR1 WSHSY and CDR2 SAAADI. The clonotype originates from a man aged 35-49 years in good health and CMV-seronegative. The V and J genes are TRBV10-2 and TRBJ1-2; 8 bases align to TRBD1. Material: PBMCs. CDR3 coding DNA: TGCGCCAGCAGTGAGGCGGCAGGGGGCGGCTATGGCTACACCTTC. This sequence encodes CASSEAAGGGYGYTF.